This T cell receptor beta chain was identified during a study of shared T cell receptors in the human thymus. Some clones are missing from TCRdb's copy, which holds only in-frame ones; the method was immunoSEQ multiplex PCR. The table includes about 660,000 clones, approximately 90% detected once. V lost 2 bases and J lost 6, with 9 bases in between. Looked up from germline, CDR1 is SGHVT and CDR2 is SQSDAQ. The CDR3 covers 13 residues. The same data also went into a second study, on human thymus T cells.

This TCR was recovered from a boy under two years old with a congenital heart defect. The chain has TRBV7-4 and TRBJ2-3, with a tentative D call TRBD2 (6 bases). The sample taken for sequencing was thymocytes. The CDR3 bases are TGTGCCAGCAGCTTAACGGGGGTGGATACGCAGTATTTT. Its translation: CASSLTGVDTQYF.